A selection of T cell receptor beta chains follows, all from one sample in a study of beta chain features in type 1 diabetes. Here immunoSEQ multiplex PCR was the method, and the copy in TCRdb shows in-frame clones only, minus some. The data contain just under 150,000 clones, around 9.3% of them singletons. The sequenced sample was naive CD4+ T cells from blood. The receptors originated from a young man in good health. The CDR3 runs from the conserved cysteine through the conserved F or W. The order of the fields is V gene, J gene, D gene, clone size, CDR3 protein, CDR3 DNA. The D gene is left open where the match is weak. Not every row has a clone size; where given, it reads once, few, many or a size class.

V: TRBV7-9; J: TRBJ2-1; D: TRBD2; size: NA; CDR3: CASSPMAGGLNEQFF; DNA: TGTGCCAGCAGCCCGATGGCGGGGGGGCTCAATGAGCAGTTCTTC
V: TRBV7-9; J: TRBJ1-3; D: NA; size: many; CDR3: CASSLLLRAGNTIYF; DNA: TGTGCCAGCAGCTTACTGCTCAGGGCTGGAAACACCATATATTTT
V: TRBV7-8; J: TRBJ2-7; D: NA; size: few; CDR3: CASSFREPRGEQYF; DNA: TGTGCCAGCAGCTTCCGGGAGCCCCGAGGGGAGCAGTACTTC
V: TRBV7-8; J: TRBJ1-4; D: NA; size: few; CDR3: CASSFLSQRSEKLFF; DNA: TGTGCCAGCAGCTTTCTTTCTCAACGGAGCGAAAAACTGTTTTTT
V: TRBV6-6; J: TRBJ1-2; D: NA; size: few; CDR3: CASGDRQTNYGYTF; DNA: TGTGCCAGCGGTGACAGGCAGACTAACTATGGCTACACCTTC
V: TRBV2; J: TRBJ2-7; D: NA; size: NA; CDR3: CASSEFVTSYEQYF; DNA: TGTGCCAGCAGTGAATTTGTCACGTCCTACGAGCAGTACTTC
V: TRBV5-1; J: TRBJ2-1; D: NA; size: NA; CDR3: CASSLEAVEFF; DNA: TGCGCCAGCAGCTTGGAGGCGGTCGAGTTCTTC
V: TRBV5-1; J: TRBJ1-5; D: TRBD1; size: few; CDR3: CASSSGTGPDNQPQHF; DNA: TGCGCCAGCAGCTCCGGGACAGGGCCGGATAATCAGCCCCAGCATTTT
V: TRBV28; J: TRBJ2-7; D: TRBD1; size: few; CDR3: CASTMWDRGYEQYF; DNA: TGTGCCAGCACCATGTGGGACAGGGGCTACGAGCAGTACTTC
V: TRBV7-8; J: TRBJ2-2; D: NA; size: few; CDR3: CASSRKTQGRNTGELFF; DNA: TGTGCCAGCAGCCGCAAAACCCAGGGAAGGAACACCGGGGAGCTGTTTTTT
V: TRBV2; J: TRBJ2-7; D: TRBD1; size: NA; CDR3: CASSEGDRNYEQYF; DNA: TGTGCCAGCAGTGAAGGGGACAGAAACTACGAGCAGTACTTC
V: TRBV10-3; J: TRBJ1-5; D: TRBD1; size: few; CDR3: CATRDRDNQPQHF; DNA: TGTGCCACCAGGGACAGGGACAATCAGCCCCAGCATTTT
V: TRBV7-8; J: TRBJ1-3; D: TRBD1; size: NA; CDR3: CASSQDRGYGNTIYF; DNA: TGTGCCAGCAGCCAAGACAGGGGATACGGAAACACCATATATTTT
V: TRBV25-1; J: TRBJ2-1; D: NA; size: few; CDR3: CATLGLGNEQFF; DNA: TGTGCCACCCTAGGACTCGGCAATGAGCAGTTCTTC
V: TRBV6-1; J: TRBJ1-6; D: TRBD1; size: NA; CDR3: CASRELTGVGSSLHF; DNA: TGTGCCAGCAGGGAACTGACAGGGGTGGGATCGTCCCTCCACTTT
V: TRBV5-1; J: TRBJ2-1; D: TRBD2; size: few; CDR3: CASSDASGGPNNEQFF; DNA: TGCGCCAGCAGCGACGCGAGCGGGGGCCCTAACAATGAGCAGTTCTTC
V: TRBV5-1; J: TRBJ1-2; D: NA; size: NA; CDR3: CASSLGQYYGYTF; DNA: TGCGCCAGCAGCTTGGGACAGTACTATGGCTACACCTTC
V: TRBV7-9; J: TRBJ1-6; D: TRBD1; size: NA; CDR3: CASSSGTGSSPLHF; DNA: TGTGCCAGCAGCTCCGGGACAGGGAGTTCACCCCTCCACTTT